A single sample gave rise to the 23 T cell receptor beta chains below, sequenced in a study of blood T cell repertoires in COVID-19 (dated by TCRdb to 2018 to 2020). Library method: the immunoSEQ multiplex PCR assay. The source is immuneACCESS, and TCRdb retained only in-frame sequences with V and J called. Part of the clones is not carried over; for the studies checked, unresolved V genes explain less than half of this, and the remainder is unexplained. Across this sample there are about 29,000 clones, with roughly 80% seen only once. The ten largest clones represent more than 7.5% of the sample. The sequenced sample consisted of peripheral blood. These receptors were obtained from a woman aged 70-85 years with active or convalescent COVID-19.

The chain carries TRBV29-1 and TRBJ2-3; D is uncertain. Germline V gives CDR1 SQVTM, CDR2 ANQGSEA. V was clipped by 3 bases and J by 1 base, with 5 bases between them. This CDR3 region has 12 residues. The CDR3 sequence is CSVDVGTDTQYF. For the CDR3, the DNA is TGCAGCGTTGATGTAGGCACAGATACGCAGTATTTT.

This chain connects TRBV5-1 to TRBJ1-1; D might be TRBD1 (5 bases). The CDR3 has 14 amino acids. CDR1 and CDR2 from the germline V gene are SGHRS and YFSETQ. With 4 bases removed from V and 5 bases from J, the gap between germline ends came to 15 bases. CDR3 in amino acids: CASSQGWGGTEAFF. CDR3 nucleotide sequence: TGCGCCAGCAGCCAGGGATGGGGTGGTACTGAAGCTTTCTTT.

The V gene is TRBV28, the J gene TRBJ2-7; 12 nucleotides line up with TRBD1. V shed 6 bases, J shed 5 bases, and the junction held 8 bases outside the gene matches. This CDR3 region has 15 residues. Germline V gene data show CDR1 as MDHEN and CDR2 as SYDVKM. The CDR3 is CASSPYGTGGHEQYF. The CDR3 DNA reads TGTGCCAGCAGCCCTTATGGGACAGGGGGCCACGAGCAGTACTTC.

The chain recombines TRBV19 with TRBJ2-7, with TRBD1 as a possible D gene (5 bases). Germline V gene sequence: CDR1 LNHDA, CDR2 SQIVND (reference sequence). This CDR3 region has 14 residues. The ends were cut back, 4 bases at V and 3 bases at J, with 13 bases in the middle. This chain's CDR3 is CASSRAGLGYEQYF. The CDR3 DNA is TGTGCCAGTAGTAGGGCAGGGCTTGGCTACGAGCAGTACTTC. The full variable domain, its missing parts supplied by reference TRBV19 and TRBJ2-7, is DGGITQSPKYLFRKEGQNVTLSCEQNLNHDAMYWYRQDPGQGLRLIYYSQIVNDFQKGDIAEGYSVSREKKESFPLTVTSAQKNPTAFYLCASSRAGLGYEQYFGPGTRLTVT.

The rearrangement joins TRBV7-9 to TRBJ2-7; 8 nucleotides match TRBD1. Germline-derived CDR1 and CDR2 are SEHNR and FQNEAQ (reference sequence). The CDR3 contains 15 residues. V trimming: 6 bases; J trimming: 0 bases; junction bases outside the gene matches: 7. This chain's CDR3 is CASRPTGTGSYEQYF. CDR3 coding DNA: TGTGCCAGCAGGCCGACCGGGACAGGCTCCTACGAGCAGTACTTC.

This chain's CDR3 is CASSVAATNEKLFF. Here the CDR3 DNA reads TGTGCCAGCAGCGTAGCAGCAACTAATGAAAAACTGTTTTTT. This chain joins TRBV9 and TRBJ1-4; no clear D gene. The CDR3 runs 14 residues. Germline lookup yields CDR1 SGDLS and CDR2 YYNGEE. V shed 0 bases and J shed 0 bases, with 3 bases lying between them.

The chain combines TRBV15 with TRBJ2-3; 7 bases are shared with TRBD1. There are 14 residues in the CDR3. J was trimmed by 3 bases and V by 5 bases; bases with no gene match: 5. Per the germline V gene, CDR1 is LNHNV and CDR2 is YYDKDF (reference sequence). CDR3 region: CATSSGQRTDTQYF. The CDR3, as DNA: TGTGCCACCAGCTCGGGACAGAGGACAGATACGCAGTATTTT.

This chain uses TRBV5-1 with TRBJ2-1; 8 bases match TRBD1. This CDR3 region has 14 residues. With V trimmed by 6 bases and J by 6 bases, 8 bases remained unmatched. Per the germline V gene, CDR1 is SGHRS and CDR2 is YFSETQ. CDR3 amino acids: CASNWGQVGNEQFF. As DNA, the CDR3 is TGCGCCAGCAACTGGGGACAGGTAGGCAATGAGCAGTTCTTC.

J is TRBJ2-3 and V is TRBV10-3; 8 bases are shared with TRBD2. Trimming removed 7 bases from V and 6 bases from J; junction bases left unmatched: 3. Germline lookup yields CDR1 ENHRY and CDR2 SYGVKD. The CDR3 contains 12 residues. CDR3 sequence (DNA): TGTGCCATCACTAGCGGGTCCGATACGCAGTATTTT. Protein sequence: CAITSGSDTQYF.

The chain joins TRBV5-1 to TRBJ1-6; TRBD1 matches at 8 bases. The V and J ends lost 0 bases and 7 bases, in that order; junction bases with no gene match: 3. The CDR3 has 15 amino acids. The V gene's germline CDR1 is SGHRS and CDR2 YFSETQ. The CDR3 DNA reads as TGCGCCAGCAGCTTGGAGGCAGGGGGCAATTCACCCCTCCACTTT. Translated: CASSLEAGGNSPLHF.

This clone was detected only a few times. Written as DNA, the CDR3 is TGTGCCAGCAGCGCAAGACTAGCGAGCACAGATACGCAGTATTTT. It specifies CASSARLASTDTQYF. J is TRBJ2-3 and V is TRBV11-2; TRBD2 aligns across 8 bases. Trimming cost V 5 bases and J 0 bases; bases outside gene matches: 4. The CDR3 is made up of 15 amino acids. Germline assignment: CDR1 SGHAT and CDR2 FQNNGV.

V is TRBV4-3 and J is TRBJ1-1; D is unclear. With 2 bases removed from V and 11 bases from J, the gap between germline ends came to 15 bases. Germline loops: CDR1 LGHNA, CDR2 YSLEER. This CDR3 comprises 13 residues. CDR3 sequence (DNA): TGCGCCAGCAGCCAACATCCGGGAGGGATGGCTTTCTTT. Translation: CASSQHPGGMAFF.

CDR3 in amino acids: CASSSQGTNTEAFF. CDR3 DNA sequence: TGCGCCAGCAGCTCTCAGGGGACGAACACTGAAGCTTTCTTT. This rearrangement joins TRBV5-1 to TRBJ1-1; D is possibly TRBD1 (6 bases). The CDR3 consists of 14 residues. From germline, CDR1 is SGHRS and CDR2 YFSETQ. V lost 3 bases to trimming and J lost 1 base, with 10 bases between them.

The chain carries TRBV28 and TRBJ1-5; 9 nucleotides line up with TRBD1. V lost 7 bases, J lost 4 bases, and 2 bases stayed unmatched. The germline gives CDR1 MDHEN, CDR2 SYDVKM. The CDR3 sequence is 13 residues long. DNA for the CDR3: TGTGCCAGCATTGGACAGGGGAATCAGCCCCAGCATTTT. It yields the protein CASIGQGNQPQHF.

As for this clone: This specimen includes other DNA sequences encoding the same CDR3. This sequence joins TRBV7-2 and TRBJ1-2; 8 positions agree with TRBD1. The CDR3 extends over 14 amino acids. V lost 5 bases, J lost 2 bases, and 4 bases stayed unmatched. The germline gives CDR1 SGHTA, CDR2 FQGNSA. CDR3 residues: CASSPDRGNYGYTF. The CDR3 region has the DNA TGTGCCAGCAGCCCCGACAGGGGCAACTATGGCTACACCTTC.

The chain is built from TRBV2 and TRBJ1-5; a weak D match, TRBD1 (6 bases). The germline gives CDR1 SNHLY, CDR2 FYNNEI. Trimming removed 8 bases at V and 2 bases at J, with 10 bases between. The CDR3 is made up of 13 amino acids. DNA of the CDR3: TGTGCCAGCGGATGGACAGGCAATCAGCCCCAGCATTTT. This encodes CASGWTGNQPQHF.

The chain combines TRBV5-1 with TRBJ1-2; possibly TRBD1 for D (6 bases). Germline values: CDR1 SGHRS, CDR2 YFSETQ. The V gene lost 3 bases and the J gene lost 8 bases, with 20 bases spanning the gap. CDR3 length equals 15 residues. CDR3 amino acids: CASSSVMSGARGYTF. The CDR3 DNA is TGCGCCAGCAGCTCTGTTATGTCAGGGGCGAGGGGCTACACCTTC. The complete variable domain, with remaining parts taken from reference TRBV5-1 and TRBJ1-2, reads KAGVTQTPRYLIKTRGQQVTLSCSPISGHRSVSWYQQTPGQGLQFLFEYFSETQRNKGNFPGRFSGRQFSNSRSEMNVSTLELGDSALYLCASSSVMSGARGYTFGSGTRLTVV.

The genes are TRBV24-1 and TRBJ2-6; 12 nucleotides line up with TRBD1. The length of the CDR3 is 17 residues. Germline-derived CDR1 and CDR2 are KGHDR and SFDVKD. Trimming cost V 2 bases and J 4 bases; bases outside gene matches: 2. The CDR3 DNA is TGTGCCACCAGTGATTCGGGACAGGGGGCGGGGGCCAACGTCCTGACTTTC. It yields the protein CATSDSGQGAGANVLTF.

The chain joins TRBV28 to TRBJ1-2; D remains ambiguous. The V gene's germline CDR1 is MDHEN and CDR2 SYDVKM. The CDR3 is 13 amino acids. Between the trimmed V and J ends, which lost 2 bases and 4 bases, there was a span of 8 bases. CDR3 in amino acids: CASSLEGGYGYTF. CDR3 sequence (DNA): TGTGCCAGCAGTTTAGAGGGCGGCTATGGCTACACCTTC.

The rearrangement uses TRBV5-4 and TRBJ2-5; 10 nucleotides agree with TRBD2. This CDR3 is 15 amino acids long. Per germline, CDR1 SGHNT and CDR2 YYREEE (reference sequence). Trimming cost V 3 bases and J 4 bases; bases outside gene matches: 6. This CDR3 is CASSSPSGGRETQYF. CDR3 nucleotides: TGTGCCAGCAGCTCCCCTAGCGGGGGCCGAGAGACCCAGTACTTC.

The V call is TRBV12-3 or TRBV12-4, the J call TRBJ1-1, with D possibly TRBD1 on 5 matching bases. The CDR3 loop spans 12 amino acids. Trimming took off 6 bases at V and 6 bases at J, with 11 bases between the two ends. CDR3 DNA sequence: TGTGCCAGCAGCCGGGGGACTGCTGAAGCTTTCTTT. Translation: CASSRGTAEAFF.

This rearrangement joins TRBV14 to TRBJ1-6, with a tentative D call TRBD1 (6 bases). The CDR3 runs to 14 residues. Per the germline V gene, CDR1 is SGHDN and CDR2 is FVKESK. V shed 3 bases and J shed 4 bases, with 7 bases lying between them. The CDR3 bases are TGTGCCAGCAGCCACAGGGGTTATAATTCACCCCTCCACTTT. This translates into CASSHRGYNSPLHF. The full variable domain, with the rest looked up from reference TRBV14 and TRBJ1-6, is EAGVTQFPSHSVIEKGQTVTLRCDPISGHDNLYWYRRVMGKEIKFLLHFVKESKQDESGMPNNRFLAERTGGTYSTLKVQPAELEDSGVYFCASSHRGYNSPLHFGNGTRLTVT.

Here the CDR3 DNA reads TGCGCCAGCAGCCAATTTCGGCTTTCGGGGGACGCAACTAATGAAAAACTGTTTTTT. Translation: CASSQFRLSGDATNEKLFF. The genes are TRBV4-1 and TRBJ1-4; tentatively, D is TRBD1 (5 bases). The V end lost 2 bases, the J end lost 0 bases, and 19 bases lay between the germline ends. The V gene's germline CDR1 is MGHRA and CDR2 YSYEKL. This CDR3 contains 19 residues.